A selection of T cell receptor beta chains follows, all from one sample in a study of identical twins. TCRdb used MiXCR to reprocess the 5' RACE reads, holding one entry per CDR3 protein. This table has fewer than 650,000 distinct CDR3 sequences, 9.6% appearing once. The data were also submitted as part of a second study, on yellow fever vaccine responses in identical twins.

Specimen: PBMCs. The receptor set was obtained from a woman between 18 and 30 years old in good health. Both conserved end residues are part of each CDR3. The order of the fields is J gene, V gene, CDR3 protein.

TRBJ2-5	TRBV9	CASSVQGRGETQYF
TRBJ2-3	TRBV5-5	CASSLGPSGGTDTQYF
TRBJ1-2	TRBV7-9	CASSLGDVDGYTF
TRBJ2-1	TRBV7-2	CASSLAKRTSGRYNEQFF
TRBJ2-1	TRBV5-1	CASSLVGGLAGDSSYNEQFF
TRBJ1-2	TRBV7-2	CASRGQGAYGYTF
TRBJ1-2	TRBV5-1	CASSLSELYGYTF
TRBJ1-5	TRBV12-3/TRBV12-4	CASSGFLGGNDNQPQHF
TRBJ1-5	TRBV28	CASRTDRAGQPQHF
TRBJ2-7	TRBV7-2	CASSFERTVLQYF
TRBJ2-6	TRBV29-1	CSVELPGANVLTF
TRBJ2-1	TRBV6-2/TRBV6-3	CASSASGLYNEQFF
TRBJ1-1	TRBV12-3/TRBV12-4	CASSLFRASEAFF
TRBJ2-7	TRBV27	CASSKIGYEQYF
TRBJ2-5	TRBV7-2	CASSLAGGSQYF
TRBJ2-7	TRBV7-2	CASSPRPIRYSYEQYF
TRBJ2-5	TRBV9	CASSVAQGGRQETQYF
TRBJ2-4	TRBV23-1	CASSQPRDREAKNIQYF
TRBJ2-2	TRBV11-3	CASRGQTSGELFF
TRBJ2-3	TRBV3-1	CASSQDRDLVIAALRRPGTQYF
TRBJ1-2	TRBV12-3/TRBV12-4	CASSPQLEGYGYTF
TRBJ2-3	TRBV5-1	CASSLGAGTLGTDTQYF